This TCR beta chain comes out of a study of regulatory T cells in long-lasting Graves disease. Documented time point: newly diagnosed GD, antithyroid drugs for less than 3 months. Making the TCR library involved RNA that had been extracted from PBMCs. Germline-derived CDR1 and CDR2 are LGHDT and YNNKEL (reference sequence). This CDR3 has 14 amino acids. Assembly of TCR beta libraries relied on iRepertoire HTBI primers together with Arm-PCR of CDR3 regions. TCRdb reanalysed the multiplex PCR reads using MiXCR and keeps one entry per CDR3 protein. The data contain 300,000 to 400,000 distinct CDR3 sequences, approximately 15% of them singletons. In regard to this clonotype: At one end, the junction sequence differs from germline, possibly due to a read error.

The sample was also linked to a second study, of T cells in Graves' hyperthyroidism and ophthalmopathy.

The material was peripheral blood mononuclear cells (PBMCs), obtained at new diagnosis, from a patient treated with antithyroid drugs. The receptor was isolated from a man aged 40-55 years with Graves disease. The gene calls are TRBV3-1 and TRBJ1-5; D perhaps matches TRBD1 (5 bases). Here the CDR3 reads CASIQGTLYQPQHF. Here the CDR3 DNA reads TGTGCCAGCATCCAAGGGACCCTTTATCAGCCCCAGCATTTT.